This T cell receptor (beta chain) was obtained from a study of blood T cell repertoires in COVID-19 (dated by TCRdb to 2020 to 2022). Study-wide context: The collaborator samples originated in the United States, Italy and Spain and spanned the acute and convalescent phases of COVID-19. Deeply sampled blood TCRbeta repertoires from subjects exposed to, actively infected with, or recovered from COVID-19 were included in the dataset. Where available, HLA class I and class II types were obtained from metadata supplied by the sample provider rather than from assay-based typing. The sample metadata nearly always contained a de-identified subject ID, COVID-19 status, age in years and sex. The prospective study material was composed of cDNA or gDNA derived from T cells, B-cell-depleted T cells, or PBMCs. The repertoires were released in a freely available public database intended as a resource for research on the immune response to SARS-CoV-2. The samples were drawn from the first 160 participants of the ongoing ImmuneRACE study and from 1,254 subjects provided by 6 global collaborators.

As for this clone: Its antigen is still unknown. No clone much larger than this one lies a single base away; base qualities are absent.

V gives up 1 base and J gives up 5 bases, and the segment between their germline ends measures 15 bases. The CDR3 measures 15 amino acids from cysteine to phenylalanine. Just CDR3 DNA is preserved here, 45 bases in frame from base 1. For CDR1 and CDR2, the germline V gene lists SGHTA and FQGNSA. TCRbeta CDR3 regions were amplified from genomic DNA by means of the immunoSEQ Assay, a bias-controlled multiplex PCR. The paper's processing steps were these. Within the assay, amplification of reference gene primers was used to estimate how many nucleated cells each sample contained. To quantify the absolute abundance of each unique TCRbeta CDR3 rearrangement, sequence reads were collapsed and filtered. For each sample, productive Simpson clonality was calculated as the square root of Simpson's diversity index over productive rearrangements. As stored in TCRdb, this immuneACCESS dataset retains in-frame rearrangements with V and J assigned. A fraction of the clones does not appear; measured against another copy, unresolved V genes explain less than half of the discrepancy, and the remainder lacks a known reason. D and trimming were read from the DNA, whereas the V and J calls and clone size are those reported in that table. The sample profile shows 250,000 or so clones; 70% to 85% of them were found once. The ten largest clones take up around 3.4% of the sample.

Whole blood was collected in K2EDTA tubes by collaborating institutions according to the institutions' own protocols. For TCRbeta analysis, collaborators shipped samples as frozen whole blood, isolated PBMCs, or DNA extracted from either of those sample types. Findings and caveats that apply to the study as a whole: The amount of clinical and demographic metadata varied by source and participant and was provided uncurated.

The TCR originated in an elderly woman with acute or convalescent COVID-19. The sample taken for sequencing was peripheral blood. The sequence links TRBV7-2 to TRBJ2-7, with a tentative D gene TRBD1 over 5 matching bases. The CDR3: CASSLGVGRAHEQYF. The DNA is TGTGCCAGCAGCTTAGGAGTCGGCAGGGCCCACGAGCAGTACTTC.